This entry lists 27 T cell receptor beta chains sequenced from one sample in a study of graft-versus-host responses after intestinal transplantation (dated by TCRdb to the early 2020s). The time point label corresponds to: cells obtained before transplantation from donor or recipient. In mixed lymphocyte reactions, roughly 200,000 CFSE-labeled pre-transplant responders were plated with roughly 200,000 irradiated violet-dye-labeled stimulators and cultured for 6 days. To prepare the library, the immunoSEQ multiplex PCR assay was applied. TCRdb took over this immuneACCESS table, retaining in-frame rearrangements with V and J assigned. Such tables are incomplete; in checked studies, under half of the missing clones stem from an unresolved V gene, and the remainder is unexplained. The sample table holds roughly 8,600 clones, of which approximately 31% were seen once. The ten largest clonotypes hold about 2% of the sample.

Sequencing was performed on alloreactive CD8+ T cells from a mixed lymphocyte reaction culture, taken before intestinal transplant. According to the study, the label for this sample's cell subset or site signals: CFSE-low proliferating T cells sorted from approximately 6-day pre-transplant mixed lymphocyte reaction (GvH or HvG direction). The source of these receptors is a human patient who received an intestinal transplant.

The chain combines TRBV2 with TRBJ2-3; D is uncertain. Germline V gene lookup returns CDR1 SNHLY and CDR2 FYNNEI. This CDR3 is 16 amino acids long. Trimming left V 8 bases short and J 3 bases short, with 21 bases between. CDR3 loop: CASVPKPFIGTDTQYF. The CDR3 DNA follows: TGTGCCAGCGTTCCTAAACCCTTTATTGGTACAGATACGCAGTATTTT.

This clone turned up a few times. The rearrangement joins TRBV11-2 to TRBJ2-5; no clear D. CDR1 is SGHAT, CDR2 FQNNGV, per germline. Trimming took off 4 bases at V and 5 bases at J, with 5 bases between the two ends. The CDR3 runs to 11 residues. The CDR3 region is CASSYFETQYF. The CDR3 DNA is TGTGCCAGCAGCTACTTCGAGACCCAGTACTTC.

Only a few counts were recorded for this clone. This chain uses TRBV30 with TRBJ1-6, with D maybe TRBD1 (6 bases). There are 13 residues in the CDR3. V was trimmed by 5 bases and J by 5 bases, leaving 10 bases between them. Germline values: CDR1 GTSNPN, CDR2 SVGIG (reference sequence). The CDR3 loop is CAWGDRHNSPLHF. In DNA form, the CDR3 reads TGTGCCTGGGGAGACAGGCATAATTCACCCCTCCACTTT.

This clone is medium-sized. The V and J genes are TRBV19 and TRBJ1-1; maybe TRBD1 (5 bases). Germline V gives CDR1 LNHDA, CDR2 SQIVND (reference sequence). V shed 8 bases and J shed 5 bases, with 15 bases lying between them. CDR3 length: 13 residues. CDR3 sequence: CASAGSLWTEAFF. Here the CDR3 DNA reads TGTGCCAGTGCAGGGTCCCTGTGGACTGAAGCTTTCTTT.

This clone was found a few times. This chain links TRBV2 with TRBJ2-1; 8 nucleotides align to TRBD2. J was trimmed by 10 bases and V by 2 bases; bases with no gene match: 25. This CDR3 has 20 residues. From germline, CDR1 is SNHLY and CDR2 FYNNEI. The CDR3 loop reads CASSEYRGSSGTSKGREQFF. In DNA, the CDR3 is TGTGCCAGCAGTGAATACCGAGGTAGTAGCGGGACCTCTAAAGGTCGGGAGCAGTTCTTC.

This clone has only one observation. The chain uses TRBV10-3 and TRBJ1-1; weak D call: TRBD1 (6 bases). Germline CDR1 and CDR2: ENHRY and SYGVKD. The CDR3 covers 13 residues. The V end was cut by 10 bases, the J end by 2 bases, with 14 bases between. The CDR3 loop is CATKPGGNTEAFF. DNA of the CDR3: TGTGCCACAAAACCTGGGGGCAACACTGAAGCTTTCTTT.

V is TRBV29-1 and J is TRBJ2-1, with 11 bases fitting TRBD2. This CDR3 region has 15 residues. CDR1 is SQVTM, CDR2 ANQGSEA, per germline. With V trimmed by 5 bases and J by 6 bases, 9 bases remained unmatched. The CDR3 bases are TGCAGCGTTATACCGGGACTAGCGGTATTCAATGAGCAGTTCTTC. As protein: CSVIPGLAVFNEQFF.

The gene calls are TRBV9 and TRBJ2-3, with TRBD2 identical over 11 bases. Germline assignment: CDR1 SGDLS and CDR2 YYNGEE. J gave up 1 base and V 4 bases, and 2 bases lay outside the gene matches. The CDR3 runs 15 residues. The CDR3 sequence is CASSPGLAGTDTQYF. The CDR3 region has the DNA TGTGCCAGCAGCCCGGGACTAGCGGGCACAGATACGCAGTATTTT.

The J gene is TRBJ2-2, the V gene TRBV27; tentatively, D is TRBD1 (6 bases). Germline V gives CDR1 MNHEY, CDR2 SMNVEV (reference sequence). The V end was cut by 5 bases, the J end by 7 bases, with 11 bases between. The CDR3 extends over 13 amino acids. The CDR3, as DNA: TGTGCCAGCAGTATACAGGGCGGCGGGGAGCTGTTTTTT. This sequence encodes CASSIQGGGELFF.

The chain recombines TRBV4-1 with TRBJ1-1; a possible D gene is TRBD1 (5 bases). The CDR3 runs 12 residues. V was pared by 3 bases and J by 8 bases, with 10 bases between. Germline-derived CDR1 and CDR2 are MGHRA and YSYEKL. The DNA of the CDR3 is TGCGCCAGCAGCCAGGGGGGGAGAGAAGCTTTCTTT. Its translation is CASSQGGREAFF.

The gene calls are TRBV9 and TRBJ2-3; 8 bases match TRBD2. Germline CDR1 SGDLS, CDR2 YYNGEE. V trimming: 2 bases; J trimming: 0 bases; junction bases outside the gene matches: 5. The CDR3 extends over 16 amino acids. The CDR3 DNA follows: TGTGCCAGCAGCGTGGACGGGGGGGGTAGCACAGATACGCAGTATTTT. Translated: CASSVDGGGSTDTQYF.

The CDR3 coding sequence is TGTGCCTGCGGATGGATCACGGGGAATAATCAGCCCCAGCATTTT. Translated: CACGWITGNNQPQHF. The rearrangement links TRBV30 to TRBJ1-5, with D unresolved. CDR3 length: 15 amino acids. V lost 6 bases and J lost 4, with 19 bases in between. In germline, CDR1 is GTSNPN, CDR2 SVGIG (reference sequence).

V is TRBV4-2 and J is TRBJ2-5; 7 bases agree with TRBD1. Germline loops: CDR1 LGHNA, CDR2 YNFKEQ. The length of the CDR3 is 15 residues. V shed 0 bases, J shed 5 bases, and the junction held 6 bases outside the gene matches. DNA for the CDR3: TGTGCCAGCAGCCAAGATTTTAACAGGGGTGAGACCCAGTACTTC. As protein: CASSQDFNRGETQYF.

A few counts support this clone. The chain couples TRBV7-9 to TRBJ1-2; 9 nucleotides align to TRBD1. This CDR3 spans 16 amino acids. Germline V gene sequence: CDR1 SEHNR, CDR2 FQNEAQ (reference sequence). Losses at the gene ends were 5 bases for V and 4 bases for J; bases not matched to a gene: 11. CDR3 bases: TGTGCCAGCAGCCCCAGGGACAGGGAATCTCCCTATGGCTACACCTTC. Protein product: CASSPRDRESPYGYTF.

This clone was observed a handful of times. V gene TRBV6-6 combines with J gene TRBJ1-2, with D uncertain. The CDR3 spans 13 residues. Trimming left V 10 bases short and J 9 bases short, with 21 bases between. Germline V gene data show CDR1 as MNHNY and CDR2 as SVGAGI (reference sequence). The CDR3 DNA follows: TGTGCCACGTCGGTAGAGGGTCGTCATAGCTACACCTTC. Translation: CATSVEGRHSYTF.

The genes are TRBV10-3 and TRBJ2-1; no reliable D call. CDR3 length: 11 amino acids. The V end lost 10 bases, the J end lost 7 bases, and 11 bases lay between the germline ends. CDR1 and CDR2 (germline): ENHRY, SYGVKD. CDR3 nucleotide sequence: TGTGCCACGACATTTTTGAATGAGCAGTTCTTC. This translates into CATTFLNEQFF.

Note on this clone: A read error may produce the germline difference seen at one junction end. CDR3 sequence: CASSFLNSGNYGYPF. In DNA form, the CDR3 reads TGTGCCAGCAGCTTTTTAAACTCAGGGAACTATGGCTACCCCTTC. The gene calls are TRBV5-6 and TRBJ1-2; a possible D gene is TRBD1 (5 bases). The CDR3 contains 15 residues. Per germline, CDR1 SGHDT and CDR2 YYEEEE. Supplemented by reference TRBV5-6 and TRBJ1-2, the full variable domain reads DAGVTQSPTHLIKTRGQQVTLRCSPKSGHDTVSWYQQALGQGPQFIFQYYEEEERQRGNFPDRFSGHQFPNYSSELNVNALLLGDSALYLCASSFLNSGNYGYPFGSGTRLTVV.

This clone has more than one count but fewer than ten. The rearrangement joins TRBV29-1 to TRBJ2-5, with 8 bases that match TRBD2. V was pared by 7 bases and J by 5 bases, with 21 bases of the junction left unmatched. Germline V CDR1 and CDR2: SQVTM, ANQGSEA. The CDR3 has 17 residues. As DNA, the CDR3 is TGCAGCGCTCGAGGGGGATTGGCGGGAGGAGGTACCGAGACCCAGTACTTC. It encodes CSARGGLAGGGTETQYF.

This clone was counted only a few times. This chain links TRBV27 with TRBJ2-1, with 14 bases identical to TRBD2. The CDR3 has 15 amino acids. The J segment lost 6 bases and the V segment lost 2 bases, leaving 0 bases of the junction unmatched. Germline-derived CDR1 and CDR2 are MNHEY and SMNVEV (reference sequence). The DNA for the CDR3 is TGTGCCAGCAGTTTAGGGACTAGCGGGAGCAATGAGCAGTTCTTC. It encodes CASSLGTSGSNEQFF.

The chain employs TRBV6-1 and TRBJ1-1; TRBD1 matches 7 bases. CDR1 is MNHNS and CDR2 is SASEGT in the germline V gene. CDR3 length: 14 amino acids. Unmatched junction bases numbered 5, after V lost 6 bases and J lost 1 base. CDR3 protein: CASRYGQENTEAFF. CDR3 nucleotide sequence: TGTGCCAGCAGGTACGGACAGGAGAACACTGAAGCTTTCTTT.

The table lists this clone with a few counts. The chain recombines TRBV29-1 with TRBJ1-1; D is perhaps TRBD1 (6 bases). Per the germline V gene, CDR1 is SQVTM and CDR2 is ANQGSEA. This CDR3 comprises 14 residues. Trimming took off 4 bases at V and 0 bases at J, with 12 bases between the two ends. The CDR3 sequence is CSVVTGQLNTEAFF. The CDR3 DNA reads as TGCAGCGTTGTTACCGGACAGTTGAACACTGAAGCTTTCTTT.

This clone was picked up a small number of times. CDR3 sequence: CASSNQGGRYYNEQFF. The CDR3 bases are TGTGCCAGCAGTAACCAAGGCGGGAGGTACTACAATGAGCAGTTCTTC. J is TRBJ2-1 and V is TRBV7-8; the match to TRBD2 covers 8 bases. CDR1 is SGHVS, CDR2 FQNEAQ, per germline. CDR3 size: 16 residues. V lost 6 bases and J lost 3; bases outside the gene matches: 10.

The V call is TRBV7-9, the J call TRBJ2-1; possible D gene TRBD1, 6 bases. Germline V gene lookup returns CDR1 SEHNR and CDR2 FQNEAQ (reference sequence). Trimming pared 2 bases from V and 5 bases from J, leaving 10 bases between. The CDR3 contains 14 residues. This CDR3 is CASSLLGQNNEQFF. CDR3 DNA sequence: TGTGCCAGCAGCTTATTAGGACAGAACAATGAGCAGTTCTTC.

This clone was counted between two and nine times. The chain couples TRBV27 to TRBJ2-1; a possible D gene is TRBD2 (5 bases). Trimming left V 2 bases short and J 2 bases short, with 7 bases between. The germline CDR1 and CDR2 sequences are MNHEY and SMNVEV (reference sequence). This CDR3 is 14 amino acids long. The CDR3, as DNA: TGTGCCAGCAGTTTAGCGGGCCCCTACAATGAGCAGTTCTTC. Protein: CASSLAGPYNEQFF.

The chain combines TRBV30 with TRBJ2-4; TRBD2 agrees at 9 bases. Germline lookup yields CDR1 GTSNPN and CDR2 SVGIG (reference sequence). The V gene end was trimmed by 3 bases and the J gene end by 6 bases; junction bases not matched to a gene: 9. The CDR3 covers 15 residues. The CDR3 region has the DNA TGTGCCTGGAGCAGCGGTGCGCGGGGGGGAAACATTCAGTACTTC. Its translation: CAWSSGARGGNIQYF.

The V call is TRBV5-1, the J call TRBJ1-3; D unclear. Germline V gives CDR1 SGHRS, CDR2 YFSETQ. This CDR3 has 16 residues. V lost 0 bases, J lost 3 bases, and 13 bases lay in between. The CDR3 DNA is TGCGCCAGCAGCTTGGGTGACGACAATCTTGGAAACACCATATATTTT. It translates to CASSLGDDNLGNTIYF.

The rearrangement uses TRBV2 and TRBJ1-2; no firm D call. V lost 8 bases and J lost 8, with 12 bases in between. The CDR3 is 11 amino acids. From germline, CDR1 is SNHLY and CDR2 FYNNEI. The chain's CDR3 is CASLVQTGYTF. The CDR3 region has the DNA TGTGCCAGCCTCGTACAGACAGGCTACACCTTC.